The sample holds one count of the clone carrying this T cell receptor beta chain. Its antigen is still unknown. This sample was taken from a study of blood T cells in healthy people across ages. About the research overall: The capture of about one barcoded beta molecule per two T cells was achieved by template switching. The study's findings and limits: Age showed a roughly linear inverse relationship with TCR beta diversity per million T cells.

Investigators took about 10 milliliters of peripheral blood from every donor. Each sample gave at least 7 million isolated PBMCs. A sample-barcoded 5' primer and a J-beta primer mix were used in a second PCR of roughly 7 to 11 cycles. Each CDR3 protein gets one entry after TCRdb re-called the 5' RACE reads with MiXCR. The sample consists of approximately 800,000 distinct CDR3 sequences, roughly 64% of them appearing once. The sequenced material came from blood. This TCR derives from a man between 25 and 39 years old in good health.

In DNA form, the CDR3 reads TGTGCCAGCAAGGAGGGGGCTATCTCTAGTTTTGGCTACACCTTC. It specifies CASKEGAISSFGYTF. The chain is built from TRBV6-5 and TRBJ1-2, with 7 bases lining up with TRBD1. The V gene's germline CDR1 is MNHEY and CDR2 SVGAGI. This CDR3 region has 15 residues. V lost 7 bases and J lost 7; bases outside the gene matches: 15.